This T cell receptor beta chain was observed in a study of CD8 T cells in Susac syndrome. Random hexamers served to reverse transcribe roughly 0.5 to 1 ug RNA. The authors amplified TCR beta CDR3 across 54 Vbeta and 13 Jbeta using immunoSEQ multiplex PCR. TCRdb reprocessed the immunoSEQ multiplex PCR reads via MiXCR and lists one record per CDR3 protein. The data show roughly 180,000 distinct CDR3 sequences, around 94% seen once. CD8+ and CD4+ T cells from blood underwent TCR beta sequencing. The controls, all healthy donors, were matched for age and sex. Germline CDR1 reads DFQATT; CDR2 reads SNEGSKA (reference sequence). CDR3 length: 14 residues. V trimming: 2 bases; J trimming: 5 bases; junction bases outside the gene matches: 3.

This chain connects TRBV20-1 to TRBJ1-6, with TRBD1 identical over 7 bases. The clonotype was recovered from a human donor in good health. Sequencing was performed on CD4+ T cells from PBMCs. The CDR3 protein is CSARPGTDNSPLHF. The CDR3 nucleotides are TGCAGTGCTAGACCCGGGACAGATAATTCACCCCTCCACTTT.